Below, 15 T cell receptor beta chains from the same sample are listed, as sequenced in a study of T cells after yellow fever vaccination. One entry per CDR3 protein, called by TCRdb with MiXCR from the 5' RACE reads. Here the sample spans some 220,000 distinct CDR3 sequences, about 3% being singletons. This specimen was CD4+ T cells sorted from PBMCs, taken 10 days after the yellow fever booster vaccination. The receptors derive from a man between 18 and 35 years old who received the YFV17D yellow fever vaccine.

This clonotype turned up a few times. The chain links TRBV5-1 to TRBJ2-2; TRBD2 aligns across 11 bases. V shed 3 bases and J 5 bases; nucleotides not matched to a gene: 3. The CDR3 runs 15 residues. In germline, CDR1 is SGHRS, CDR2 YFSETQ. CDR3 DNA: TGCGCCAGCAGCTCGGGGACTAGCGGTACCGGGGAGCTGTTTTTT. Its translation is CASSSGTSGTGELFF.

The chain couples TRBV19 to TRBJ1-5; the D is unclear. Germline V gives CDR1 LNHDA, CDR2 SQIVND (reference sequence). V was clipped by 7 bases and J by 0 bases, with 10 bases between them. This CDR3 is built from 14 residues. For the CDR3, the DNA is TGTGCCAGTAAGGAAACATATAGCAATCAGCCCCAGCATTTT. Protein sequence: CASKETYSNQPQHF.

This clonotype was detected many times. V gene TRBV5-6 combines with J gene TRBJ2-4, with a possible D match to TRBD1 (6 bases). Trimming cost V 0 bases and J 6 bases, with 7 bases left between them. CDR1 is SGHDT, CDR2 YYEEEE, per germline. The CDR3 runs to 13 residues. CDR3 DNA sequence: TGTGCCAGCAGCTTGGACAGGGTAAACATTCAGTACTTC. Its protein product is CASSLDRVNIQYF.

In its sample, this clonotype was seen many times. The CDR3 loop is CASSLEHRENIQYF. The CDR3 DNA follows: TGCGCCAGCAGCTTGGAACACAGGGAAAACATTCAGTACTTC. The V and J genes are TRBV5-1 and TRBJ2-4, with D possibly being TRBD1 (6 bases). CDR3 size: 14 residues. CDR1 and CDR2 (germline): SGHRS, YFSETQ. V lost 0 bases to trimming and J lost 5 bases, with 9 bases between them.

This clonotype turned up a few times. CDR3 coding DNA: TGTGCCAGCAGCGCCCCAGCGGGGGGGGTGGAGACCCAGTACTTC. It is translated as CASSAPAGGVETQYF. The chain links TRBV9 to TRBJ2-5; TRBD2 matches at 10 bases. The V gene end was trimmed by 3 bases and the J gene end by 5 bases; junction bases not matched to a gene: 7. The CDR3 has 15 amino acids. Germline values: CDR1 SGDLS, CDR2 YYNGEE.

This clonotype has a count of ten or more. The chain is built from TRBV27 and TRBJ1-1, with 9 nucleotides matching TRBD1. CDR1 and CDR2 (germline): MNHEY, SMNVEV (reference sequence). This CDR3 has 15 residues. The J segment lost 3 bases and the V segment lost 6 bases, leaving 8 bases of the junction unmatched. The CDR3 DNA is TGTGCCAGCAGCTGGGCGGGACAGGGACACACTGAAGCTTTCTTT. This sequence encodes CASSWAGQGHTEAFF.

This clonotype has a count of ten or more. This sequence joins TRBV7-2 and TRBJ2-5; the match to TRBD1 covers 8 bases. Germline CDR1 is SGHTA and CDR2 is FQGNSA. V was pared by 7 bases and J by 5 bases, with 3 bases of the junction left unmatched. CDR3 size: 12 residues. The CDR3 protein is CASKDRGETQYF. In DNA, the CDR3 is TGTGCCAGCAAAGACAGGGGTGAGACCCAGTACTTC.

The chain combines TRBV6-5 with TRBJ1-6; 10 bases align to TRBD1. The germline gives CDR1 MNHEY, CDR2 SVGAGI. The CDR3 extends over 15 amino acids. J lost 10 bases, V lost 1 base, and 4 bases had no gene match. CDR3 coding DNA: TGTGCCAGCAGTTACTTCGGGACAGGGGACTCACCCCTCCACTTT. Translation gives CASSYFGTGDSPLHF.

This clonotype was counted only a few times. The V and J genes are TRBV14 and TRBJ2-1; 8 bases match TRBD1. This CDR3 spans 15 amino acids. Per the germline V gene, CDR1 is SGHDN and CDR2 is FVKESK. V lost 4 bases, J lost 1 base, and 3 bases stayed unmatched. The CDR3 reads CASSRRQGSYNEQFF. Here the CDR3 DNA reads TGTGCCAGCAGCCGAAGACAGGGGTCCTACAATGAGCAGTTCTTC. The variable domain in full, completed from reference TRBV14 and TRBJ2-1, reads EAGVTQFPSHSVIEKGQTVTLRCDPISGHDNLYWYRRVMGKEIKFLLHFVKESKQDESGMPNNRFLAERTGGTYSTLKVQPAELEDSGVYFCASSRRQGSYNEQFFGPGTRLTVL.

This clonotype was picked up a small number of times. This chain joins TRBV20-1 and TRBJ2-7, with TRBD1 as a possible D gene (5 bases). V was trimmed by 3 bases and J by 2 bases, leaving 11 bases between them. CDR1 is DFQATT and CDR2 is SNEGSKA in the germline V gene (reference sequence). This CDR3 is 13 amino acids long. The CDR3 here is CSASAGWPYEQYV. The CDR3 DNA sequence: TGCAGTGCTAGCGCAGGGTGGCCCTACGAGCAGTACGTC.

This clonotype was detected ten times or more. CDR3 bases: TGCAGTGCTAGCCTACCAGGGACGGAAAAAATCGGCTACACCTTC. It codes for CSASLPGTEKIGYTF. The chain uses TRBV20-1 and TRBJ1-2; D possibly corresponds to TRBD1 (5 bases). The CDR3 extends over 15 amino acids. Germline loops: CDR1 DFQATT, CDR2 SNEGSKA (reference sequence). Trimming stripped 3 bases from V and 8 bases from J, with 22 bases between.

This clonotype was seen a handful of times. J is TRBJ2-5 and V is TRBV4-1, with TRBD2 identical over 9 bases. CDR3 size: 18 residues. Germline CDR1 MGHRA, CDR2 YSYEKL. V shed 3 bases and J 5 bases; nucleotides not matched to a gene: 16. CDR3 in amino acids: CASSQAPPRGGPGETQYF. CDR3 bases: TGCGCCAGCAGCCAGGCCCCTCCGCGGGGGGGGCCGGGGGAGACCCAGTACTTC.

The chain uses TRBV5-1 and TRBJ2-1; 8 positions agree with TRBD2. Unmatched junction bases numbered 14, after V lost 7 bases and J lost 5 bases. Germline values: CDR1 SGHRS, CDR2 YFSETQ. This CDR3 comprises 16 residues. The CDR3 DNA reads as TGCGCCAGCGGCCCCCGCGGGGGGTCACCCAACAATGAGCAGTTCTTC. Amino acids: CASGPRGGSPNNEQFF.

V usage is TRBV4-1 and J usage is TRBJ2-3; the D is unclear. V shed 1 base and J shed 3 bases, with 11 bases lying between them. Per the germline V gene, CDR1 is MGHRA and CDR2 is YSYEKL. The CDR3 spans 15 residues. The CDR3 sequence is CASSQVPALTDTQYF. The CDR3 DNA is TGCGCCAGCAGCCAAGTGCCAGCGTTGACAGATACGCAGTATTTT.

In its sample, this clonotype was seen many times. The J gene is TRBJ2-1, the V gene TRBV5-1; TRBD2 matches 13 bases. The CDR3 loop spans 15 amino acids. J lost 8 bases, V lost 3 bases, and 5 bases had no gene match. Germline loops: CDR1 SGHRS, CDR2 YFSETQ. The CDR3 DNA follows: TGCGCCAGCAGCTATACTAGCGGGGGGGCGCATGAGCAGTTCTTC. Its protein product is CASSYTSGGAHEQFF. Full variable domain (remainder filled in from reference TRBV5-1 and TRBJ2-1): KAGVTQTPRYLIKTRGQQVTLSCSPISGHRSVSWYQQTPGQGLQFLFEYFSETQRNKGNFPGRFSGRQFSNSRSEMNVSTLELGDSALYLCASSYTSGGAHEQFFGPGTRLTVL.